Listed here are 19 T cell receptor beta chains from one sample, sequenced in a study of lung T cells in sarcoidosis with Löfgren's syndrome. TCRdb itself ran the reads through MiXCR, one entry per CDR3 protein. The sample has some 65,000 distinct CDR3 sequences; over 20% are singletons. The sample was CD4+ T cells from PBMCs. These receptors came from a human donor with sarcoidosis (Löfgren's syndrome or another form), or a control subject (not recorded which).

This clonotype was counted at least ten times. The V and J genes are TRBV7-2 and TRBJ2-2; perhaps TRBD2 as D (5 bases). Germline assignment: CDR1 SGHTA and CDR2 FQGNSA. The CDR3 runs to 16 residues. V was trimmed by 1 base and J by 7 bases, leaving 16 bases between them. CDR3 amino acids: CASSLGRTSRIGELFF. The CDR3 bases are TGTGCCAGCAGCTTAGGGCGCACTAGTCGAATCGGGGAGCTGTTTTTT.

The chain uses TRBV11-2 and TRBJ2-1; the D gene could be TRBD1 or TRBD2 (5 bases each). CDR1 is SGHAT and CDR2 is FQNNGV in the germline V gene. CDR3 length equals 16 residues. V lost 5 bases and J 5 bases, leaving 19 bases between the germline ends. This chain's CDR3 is CASSPIGGSSHNEQFF. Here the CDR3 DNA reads TGTGCCAGCAGCCCCATTGGGGGTAGCTCGCACAATGAGCAGTTCTTC.

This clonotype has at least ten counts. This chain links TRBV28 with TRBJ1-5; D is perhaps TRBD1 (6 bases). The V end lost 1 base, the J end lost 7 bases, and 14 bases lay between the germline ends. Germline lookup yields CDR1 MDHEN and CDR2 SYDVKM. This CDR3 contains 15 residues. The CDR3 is CASSLSSGGGQPQHF. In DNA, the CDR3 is TGTGCCAGCAGTTTATCCTCGGGGGGCGGACAGCCCCAGCATTTT.

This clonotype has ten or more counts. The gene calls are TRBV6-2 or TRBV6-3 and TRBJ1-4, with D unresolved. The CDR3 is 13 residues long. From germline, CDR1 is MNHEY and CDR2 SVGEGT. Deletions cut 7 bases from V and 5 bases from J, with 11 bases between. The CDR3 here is CASTGRPNEKLFF. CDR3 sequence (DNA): TGTGCCAGCACCGGACGCCCGAATGAAAAACTGTTTTTT.

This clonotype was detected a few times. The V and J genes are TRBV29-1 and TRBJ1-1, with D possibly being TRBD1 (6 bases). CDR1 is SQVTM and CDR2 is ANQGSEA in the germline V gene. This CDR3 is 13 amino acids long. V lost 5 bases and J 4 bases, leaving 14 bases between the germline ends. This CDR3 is CSVSGGAGTEAFF. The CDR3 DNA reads TGCAGCGTTAGCGGGGGCGCGGGCACTGAAGCTTTCTTT.

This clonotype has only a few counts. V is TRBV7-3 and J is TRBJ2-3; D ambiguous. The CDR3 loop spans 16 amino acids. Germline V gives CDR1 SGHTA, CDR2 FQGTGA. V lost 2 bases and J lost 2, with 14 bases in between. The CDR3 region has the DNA TGTGCCAGCAGCTTATGGGGTAGCTCAACCACAGATACGCAGTATTTT. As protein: CASSLWGSSTTDTQYF.

The CDR3 reads CAISGNASGVYNEQFF. CDR3 nucleotides: TGTGCCATCAGTGGAAACGCTAGCGGAGTATACAATGAGCAGTTCTTC. The rearrangement uses TRBV10-3 and TRBJ2-1; 7 bases are shared with TRBD2. Germline V gives CDR1 ENHRY, CDR2 SYGVKD. The CDR3 totals 16 residues. J lost 4 bases, V lost 4 bases, and 10 bases had no gene match.

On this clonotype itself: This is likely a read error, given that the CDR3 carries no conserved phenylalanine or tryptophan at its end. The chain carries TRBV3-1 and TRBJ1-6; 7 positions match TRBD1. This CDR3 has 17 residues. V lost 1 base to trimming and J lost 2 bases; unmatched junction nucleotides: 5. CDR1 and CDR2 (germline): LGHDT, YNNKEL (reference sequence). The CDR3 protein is CASSQVGTEPYNSPLHL. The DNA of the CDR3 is TGTGCCAGCAGCCAAGTAGGGACAGAACCCTATAATTCACCCCTCCACCTT.

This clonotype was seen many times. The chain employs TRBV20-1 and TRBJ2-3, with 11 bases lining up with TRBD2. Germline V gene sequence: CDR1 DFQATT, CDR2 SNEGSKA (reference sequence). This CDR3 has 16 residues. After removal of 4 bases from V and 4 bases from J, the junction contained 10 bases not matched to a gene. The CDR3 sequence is CSATPLAGAGADTQYF. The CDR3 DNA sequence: TGCAGTGCTACCCCACTAGCGGGAGCTGGGGCAGATACGCAGTATTTT.

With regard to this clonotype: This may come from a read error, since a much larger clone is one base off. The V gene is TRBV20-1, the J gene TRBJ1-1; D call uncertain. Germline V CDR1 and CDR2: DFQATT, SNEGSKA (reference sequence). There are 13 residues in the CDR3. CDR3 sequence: CSARVKVNTEASF. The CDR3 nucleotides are TGCAGTGCTAGGGTGAAGGTGAACACTGAAGCTTCCTTT.

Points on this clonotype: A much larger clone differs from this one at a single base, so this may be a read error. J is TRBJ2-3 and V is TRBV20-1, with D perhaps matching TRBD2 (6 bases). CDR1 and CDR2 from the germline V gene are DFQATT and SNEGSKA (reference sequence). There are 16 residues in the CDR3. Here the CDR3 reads CNAPRYWEANTDTQYF. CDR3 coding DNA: TGCAATGCTCCCAGATATTGGGAGGCGAACACAGATACGCAGTATTTT.

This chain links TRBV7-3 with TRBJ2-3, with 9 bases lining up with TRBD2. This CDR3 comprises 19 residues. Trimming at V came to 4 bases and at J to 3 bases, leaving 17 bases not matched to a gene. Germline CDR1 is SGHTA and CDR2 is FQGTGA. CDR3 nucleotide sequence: TGTGCCAGCAGCTCGAAGGGAAAGGGTAGCGGGAGAGAGACAGATACGCAGTATTTT. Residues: CASSSKGKGSGRETDTQYF.

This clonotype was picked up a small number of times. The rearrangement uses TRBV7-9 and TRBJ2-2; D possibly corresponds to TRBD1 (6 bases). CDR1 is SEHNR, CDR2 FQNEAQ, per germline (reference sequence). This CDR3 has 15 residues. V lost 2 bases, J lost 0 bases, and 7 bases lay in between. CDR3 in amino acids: CASSLTGPNTGELFF. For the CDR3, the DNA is TGTGCCAGCAGCTTAACAGGGCCGAACACCGGGGAGCTGTTTTTT.

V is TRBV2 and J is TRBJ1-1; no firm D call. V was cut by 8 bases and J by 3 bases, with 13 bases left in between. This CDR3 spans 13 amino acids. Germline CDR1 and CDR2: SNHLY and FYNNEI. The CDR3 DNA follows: TGTGCCAGCTTGCAGGAGCGCGACACTGAAGCTTTCTTT. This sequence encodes CASLQERDTEAFF.

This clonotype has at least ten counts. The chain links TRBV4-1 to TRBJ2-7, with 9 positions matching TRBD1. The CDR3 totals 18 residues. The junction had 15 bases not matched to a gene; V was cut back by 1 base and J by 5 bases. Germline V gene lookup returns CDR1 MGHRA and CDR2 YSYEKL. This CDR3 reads CASSQGELRDRALDEQYV. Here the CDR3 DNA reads TGCGCCAGCAGCCAAGGGGAGCTCCGGGACAGGGCCCTTGACGAGCAGTACGTC.

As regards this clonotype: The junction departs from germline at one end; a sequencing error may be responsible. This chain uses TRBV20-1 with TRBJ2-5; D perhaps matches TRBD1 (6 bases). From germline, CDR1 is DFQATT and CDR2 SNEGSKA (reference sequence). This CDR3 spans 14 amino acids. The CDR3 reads CSARRTVYQETQCF. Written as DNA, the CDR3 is TGCAGTGCTAGACGGACAGTTTACCAAGAGACCCAGTGCTTC.

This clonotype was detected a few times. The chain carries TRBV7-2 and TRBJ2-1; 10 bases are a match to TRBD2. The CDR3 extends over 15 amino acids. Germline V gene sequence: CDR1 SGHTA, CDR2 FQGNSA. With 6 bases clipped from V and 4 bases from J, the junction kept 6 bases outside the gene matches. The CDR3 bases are TGTGCCAGCAGTGTAGCGGGAGGAGGGTACAATGAGCAGTTCTTC. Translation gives CASSVAGGGYNEQFF.

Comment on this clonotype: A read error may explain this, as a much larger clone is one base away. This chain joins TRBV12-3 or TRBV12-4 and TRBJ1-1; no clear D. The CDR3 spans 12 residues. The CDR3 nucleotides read TGTGCCAGCAATAAAAGGGAATCTGAAGTTTTCTTT. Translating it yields CASNKRESEVFF.

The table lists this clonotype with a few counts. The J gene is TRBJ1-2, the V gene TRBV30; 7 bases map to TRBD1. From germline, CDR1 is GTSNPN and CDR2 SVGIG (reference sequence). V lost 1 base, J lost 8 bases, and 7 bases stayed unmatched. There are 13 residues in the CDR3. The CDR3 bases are TGTGCCTGGAGTGGCACAGGGGTGAAGGGCTACACCTTC. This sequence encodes CAWSGTGVKGYTF.